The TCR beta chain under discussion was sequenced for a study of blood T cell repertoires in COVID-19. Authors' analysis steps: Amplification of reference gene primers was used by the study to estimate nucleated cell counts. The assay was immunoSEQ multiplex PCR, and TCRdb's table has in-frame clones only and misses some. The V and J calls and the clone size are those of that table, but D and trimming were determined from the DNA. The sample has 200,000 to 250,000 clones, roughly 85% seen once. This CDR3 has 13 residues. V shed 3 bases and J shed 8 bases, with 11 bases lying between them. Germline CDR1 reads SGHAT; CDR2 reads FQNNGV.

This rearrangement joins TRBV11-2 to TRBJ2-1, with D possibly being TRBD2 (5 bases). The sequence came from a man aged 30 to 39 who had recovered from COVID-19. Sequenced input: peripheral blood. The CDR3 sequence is CASSFIERDEQFF. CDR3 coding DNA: TGTGCCAGCAGCTTCATTGAGAGGGATGAGCAGTTCTTC.